The clone carrying this T cell receptor (beta chain) was counted many times. This specimen belongs to a study of regulatory T cells in long-lasting Graves disease. About the study: Antithyroid drug exposure in newly diagnosed Graves' patients had lasted under 3 months.

The germline V gene has CDR1 MNHEY and CDR2 SVGAGI. The V and J ends lost 0 bases and 4 bases respectively, with 7 bases between them. This CDR3 has 13 amino acids. Time point of the sample: newly diagnosed GD, antithyroid drugs for less than 3 months. Following extraction of RNA from PBMCs, that RNA was used to make the TCR library. Clinicians diagnosed Graves' disease using American Thyroid Association guidelines. With iRepertoire HTBI primers and Arm-PCR of CDR3 regions, TCR beta libraries were built. Per the study methods: The identification of under 65 TRBV and some 15 TRBJ segments was made across samples. TCRdb re-derived calls from the multiplex PCR reads in MiXCR, one entry per CDR3 protein. The authors' filters were not applied to this entry. Of hundreds of thousands of distinct CDR3 sequences detected, approximately 13% appear once; the ten largest clones hold roughly a tenth. The same specimen was also included in a second study, on T cells in Graves' hyperthyroidism and ophthalmopathy. That study reports: The TCR CDR3 was amplified in a first-round RT-PCR using the HTBI primer set.

The chain recombines TRBV6-5 with TRBJ2-7, with D uncertain. The receptor was isolated from a man aged 25 to 40 with Graves disease. The source was peripheral blood mononuclear cells (PBMCs), collected at new diagnosis, from a patient treated with antithyroid drugs. For the CDR3, the DNA is TGTGCCAGCAGTTACTCGTTAGGGTACGAGCAGTACTTC. The encoded protein is CASSYSLGYEQYF.